This is a list of T cell receptor beta chains from one sample in a study of regulatory T cells in long-lasting Graves disease. TCRdb passed the multiplex PCR reads through MiXCR, listing each CDR3 protein once. Among fewer than 400,000 distinct CDR3 sequences listed, about 20% were seen once. This sample comprised peripheral blood mononuclear cells (PBMCs), obtained when the disease was refractory, from a patient treated with antithyroid drugs. The receptors derive from a female donor with Graves disease. CDR3s leave out the opening cysteine and the closing phenylalanine or tryptophan. Fields, in order: J gene, clone size, V gene, CDR3 protein. Some rows have no size entry. The others give once, few or many, or a class for an expanded clone.

TRBJ1-2 | . | TRBV6-1 | ASSPLTGSGYT
TRBJ1-5 | many | TRBV7-2 | ASSSGLTQPQH
TRBJ1-2 | . | TRBV29-1 | SVEEAEPFANYGYT
TRBJ1-6 | many | TRBV28 | ASSFWSGFADNSPLH
TRBJ1-1 | many | TRBV7-9 | ASSFDTLNTEAF
TRBJ2-7 | few | TRBV3-1 | ASSQDTRALKSY
TRBJ2-5 | few | TRBV28 | ASSLVGPKTQY
TRBJ2-7 | once | TRBV3-1 | ASSQMGGPGEQY
TRBJ1-1 | many | TRBV18 | ASSGQMNTEAF
TRBJ2-7 | . | TRBV20-1 | SAPLHGQALYEQY
TRBJ1-2 | many | TRBV2 | ASTPLGQANGYT
TRBJ2-2 | few | TRBV7-6 | ASSPPSGLAGGTGELF
TRBJ1-5 | many | TRBV28 | ASSRRTGQTQPQH
TRBJ2-6 | . | TRBV5-1 | ASTQTLSGANVLT
TRBJ1-5 | few | TRBV19 | ASSIQVNQPQH
TRBJ1-3 | few | TRBV15 | ATSDGTADTIY
TRBJ1-1 | many | TRBV3-1 | ASNSGGEAF
TRBJ1-4 | . | TRBV4-2 | ASSQDLTAGGEKLF
TRBJ2-7 | many | TRBV28 | ASSLTGAYEQY
TRBJ1-5 | few | TRBV28 | ASSPSGDGYSNQPQH
TRBJ2-4 | . | TRBV7-2 | ASSLAHSGRNLKNIQY
TRBJ2-5 | many | TRBV10-1 | ASSPTGGKETQY
TRBJ2-7 | many | TRBV20-1 | SGTKRSGSYEQY
TRBJ1-1 | many | TRBV28 | ASSLGVNTEAF
TRBJ1-1 | few | TRBV20-1 | SARVFGANTEAF
TRBJ2-7 | . | TRBV7-9 | ASSPGLALEQY
TRBJ2-7 | . | TRBV29-1 | STRDGVYEQY
TRBJ2-2 | many | TRBV2 | ASSEREGFTGELF
TRBJ2-2 | many | TRBV27 | ASTLAGGITGELF
TRBJ2-2 | few | TRBV19 | ASSRPLNTGELF
TRBJ1-4 | few | TRBV7-9 | ASSRARGRSEKLF
TRBJ2-1 | . | TRBV7-2 | ASSTTGRVEQF
TRBJ2-2 | few | TRBV20-1 | SATGPMDGELF
TRBJ2-7 | . | TRBV5-1 | ASRASLYEQY
TRBJ1-1 | . | TRBV30 | AWTPGQGDTEAF
TRBJ2-7 | many | TRBV28 | ATRLGTSETYEQY
TRBJ2-5 | . | TRBV20-1 | SAGPLAGGPGETQY
TRBJ2-2 | few | TRBV7-2 | ASSSWQEGHSGELF
TRBJ2-5 | . | TRBV20-1 | SARDLGRVPTTSPQETQY
TRBJ2-1 | . | TRBV7-9 | ASSSRRDSNNEQF
TRBJ2-7 | few | TRBV20-1 | SAPHGGGGPKIEQY
TRBJ1-1 | . | TRBV29-1 | SASEYPSTAF
TRBJ2-5 | many | TRBV6-5 | ASSFSSGRPQETQY
TRBJ1-6 | many | TRBV11-2 | ASSLGAPHSPLH
TRBJ1-5 | . | TRBV5-1 | ASSLRGEQPQH
TRBJ1-2 | . | TRBV7-9 | ASSPGTLLYGYT
TRBJ2-7 | . | TRBV5-6 | ASYEGVSREQY
TRBJ1-1 | many | TRBV11-2 | ASSPGTGGNTEAF
TRBJ2-7 | many | TRBV11-2 | ASSLNSGHLPCEQY
TRBJ2-5 | few | TRBV4-2 | ASSRTILETQY
TRBJ1-4 | many | TRBV20-1 | SARDSGGNEKLF
TRBJ2-6 | many | TRBV28 | ASSFPGGANVLT
TRBJ1-5 | many | TRBV20-1 | SASGQGGQPQH
TRBJ2-2 | few | TRBV7-2 | ASSSWTYTGELF
TRBJ2-1 | few | TRBV28 | ASSLTGTGLYNEQF
TRBJ1-5 | . | TRBV13 | ASSLHNSNQPQH
TRBJ2-7 | many | TRBV6-1 | ASSEAAGEQY
TRBJ2-1 | . | TRBV2 | ASKKPGQYNEQF
TRBJ2-5 | few | TRBV6-1 | ASRFGTGGQETQY
TRBJ2-1 | . | TRBV7-8 | ASSVREVPYNEQF